A selection of T cell receptor beta chains follows, all from one sample in a study of blood T cell repertoires in COVID-19. Clones were read by immunoSEQ multiplex PCR, and TCRdb kept only the in-frame ones, dropping some. This sample yields 150,000 to 200,000 clones, of which roughly 83% are seen a single time; 9.1% belongs to the top ten. Material for sequencing was peripheral blood. The receptors originated from a woman aged 80 or over with active or convalescent COVID-19. CDR3s include the opening cysteine and the closing phenylalanine or tryptophan. A D gene is named only where the DNA matches it firmly. For some rows the clone size is stated as once, few or many, or as a class when expanded; others skip it.

J | size | V | D | DNA | CDR3
TRBJ1-1 | . | TRBV28 | TRBD1 | TGCGGGACAGATATCGACGGGAACACTGAAGCTTTCTTT | CGTDIDGNTEAFF
TRBJ1-5 | . | TRBV20-1 | . | TGCAGGACAGCGAATCAGCCCCAGCATTTT | CRTANQPQHF
TRBJ1-2 | . | TRBV19 | . | TGTGCCAGTAGATCGACCGGGACAAGCTTGGCCAACTATGGCTACACCTTC | CASRSTGTSLANYGYTF
TRBJ1-3 | . | TRBV12-5 | . | TGTGCTAGTGGTGCAGGGGTCCCCTCTGGAAACACCATATATTTT | CASGAGVPSGNTIYF
TRBJ1-2 | . | TRBV10-3 | TRBD1 | TGTGCCATCAGCCGGGACAGCTATGGCTACACCTTC | CAISRDSYGYTF
TRBJ2-2 | . | TRBV14 | . | TGTGCCAGCAGACCCAGGCCGACCGGGGAGCTGTTTTTT | CASRPRPTGELFF
TRBJ2-1 | . | TRBV5-8 | TRBD1 | TGTGCCAGCAGCGCCCGGACAGGCTATTACAATGAGCAGTTCTTC | CASSARTGYYNEQFF
TRBJ2-3 | . | TRBV6-5 | . | TGTGCCAGCCGACTCCTAGATACGCAGTATTTT | CASRLLDTQYF
TRBJ1-6 | . | TRBV5-1 | TRBD1 | TGCGCCAGCAGCTCGAGGGGACAGGGGTTTAGTTCACCCCTCCACTTT | CASSSRGQGFSSPLHF
TRBJ2-5 | once | TRBV19 | TRBD2 | TGTGCCACCACTGACAACAGCGGGAAAGAGACCCAGTACTTC | CATTDNSGKETQYF
TRBJ1-2 | . | TRBV6-2/TRBV6-3 | . | TGTGCCAGCAGTTACCCGGCAGGGTATGGCTACACCTTC | CASSYPAGYGYTF
TRBJ1-1 | once | TRBV5-1 | . | TGCGCCAGCAGCTTGGGGGACATCAGGGACACTGAAGCTTTCTTT | CASSLGDIRDTEAFF
TRBJ1-6 | . | TRBV19 | TRBD1 | TGTGCCAGTAGTATAGGGGAGACAGGGGTGCGTTCACCCCTCCACTTT | CASSIGETGVRSPLHF
TRBJ2-3 | . | TRBV2 | TRBD1 | TGTGCCAGCTTTACCGGGACAGGGGAAGGGGTTACGCAGTATTTT | CASFTGTGEGVTQYF
TRBJ1-1 | . | TRBV18 | . | TGTGCCAGCTCTCAGGGGAGGGGCGCTCAGATGAACACTGAAGCTTTCTTT | CASSQGRGAQMNTEAFF
TRBJ2-7 | . | TRBV6-5 | TRBD2 | TGTGCCAGCAGGCTAGCGGGCGCCTACGAGCAGTACTTC | CASRLAGAYEQYF
TRBJ1-5 | . | TRBV4-3 | . | TGCGCCAGCAGCCAAGATCGGGGTGATCAGCCCCAGCATTTT | CASSQDRGDQPQHF
TRBJ2-7 | . | TRBV6-5 | TRBD1 | TGTGCCAGCAGTTACGGGGACAGGGGGACCTACGAGCAGTACTTC | CASSYGDRGTYEQYF
TRBJ1-4 | . | TRBV7-9 | . | TGTGCCAGCAGCTTAGCGCGGGCTCCTGAAAAACTGTTTTTT | CASSLARAPEKLFF
TRBJ1-5 | . | TRBV4-1 | TRBD1 | TGCGCCAGCAGCCAACCGGGACAGGGGCATCAGCCCCAGCATTTT | CASSQPGQGHQPQHF
TRBJ1-3 | few | TRBV7-9 | TRBD1 | TGTGCCAGCAGCTCCCACACAGGGGCATATTCTGGAAACACCATATATTTT | CASSSHTGAYSGNTIYF
TRBJ1-2 | . | TRBV10-3 | TRBD1 | TGTGCCGTCTCGGGAACAGGGGAAAGTGGCTACACCTTC | CAVSGTGESGYTF
TRBJ2-7 | . | TRBV5-1 | TRBD1 | TGCGCCAGCAGCTTGGATGGCAGGGGGTCTGACGAGCAGTACTTC | CASSLDGRGSDEQYF
TRBJ2-6 | . | TRBV5-6 | TRBD2 | TGTGCCAGCAGCTTGGAACCAGGCGGGGGAGCTGGGGCCAACGTCCTGACTTTC | CASSLEPGGGAGANVLTF
TRBJ1-2 | . | TRBV11-3 | . | TGTGCCAGCAGCCTCCGGGACTATGGCTACACCTTC | CASSLRDYGYTF
TRBJ1-3 | . | TRBV10-3 | . | TGTGCCATCAGCAGCGATGGAAACACCATATATTTT | CAISSDGNTIYF
TRBJ1-3 | . | TRBV9 | . | TGTGCCAGCAGCGTAGAGACCGGGGGTTCTGGAAACACCATATATTTT | CASSVETGGSGNTIYF
TRBJ2-5 | . | TRBV6-5 | . | TGTGCCCCCCCAGGGGGGGAGACCCAGTACTTC | CAPPGGETQYF
TRBJ1-3 | once | TRBV4-3 | TRBD1 | TGCGCCAGCAGCCAGACAGGGGGTGGAAACACCATATATTTT | CASSQTGGGNTIYF
TRBJ1-4 | few | TRBV6-2/TRBV6-3 | . | TGTGCCAGCAGTCTTCGGGACTCATCTAATGAAAAACTGTTTTTT | CASSLRDSSNEKLFF
TRBJ1-1 | . | TRBV7-2 | . | TGTGCCAGCAGCTCCAGTATACGAATGAACACTGAAGCTTTCTTT | CASSSSIRMNTEAFF
TRBJ2-2 | . | TRBV6-6 | . | TGTGCCAGCAGTTACGGGACATCCACCGGGGAGCTGTTTTTT | CASSYGTSTGELFF
TRBJ2-1 | . | TRBV7-2 | TRBD2 | TGTGCCAGCACCCGGACTAGCGTCCACAATGAGCAGTTCTTC | CASTRTSVHNEQFF
TRBJ2-2 | . | TRBV5-8 | . | TGTGCCAGCAGCCCCTTCCCAGGGGCTAAGAACACCGGGGAGCTGTTTTTT | CASSPFPGAKNTGELFF
TRBJ1-1 | . | TRBV11-3 | . | TGTGCCAGCAGCTCGGGGGGGACTGAAGCTTTCTTT | CASSSGGTEAFF
TRBJ2-1 | . | TRBV11-3 | TRBD1 | TGTGCCAGCAGCCCCCGGACAGGGGAGTTAGACAATGAGCAGTTCTTC | CASSPRTGELDNEQFF
TRBJ1-4 | . | TRBV5-1 | TRBD1 | TGCGCCAGCACTTCTGACGGGACAGGGGGCGTTGAAAAACTGTTTTTT | CASTSDGTGGVEKLFF
TRBJ2-1 | . | TRBV4-1 | . | TGCGCCAGCAGCCAAGAAGGCCAGGGGTTCGTCAATGAGCAGTTCTTC | CASSQEGQGFVNEQFF
TRBJ1-3 | . | TRBV30 | TRBD1 | TGTGCCTGGACCAGGACAGGGCACTCTGGAAACACCATATATTTT | CAWTRTGHSGNTIYF
TRBJ2-6 | . | TRBV7-6 | TRBD1 | TGTGCCAGCAGCAGGGACAGGGCGAGCTCTGGGGCCAACGTCCTGACTTTC | CASSRDRASSGANVLTF
TRBJ1-2 | . | TRBV18 | TRBD1 | TGTGCCAGCTCACCCCAGGGGGACTATGGCTACACCTTC | CASSPQGDYGYTF
TRBJ2-3 | once | TRBV27 | TRBD2 | TGTGCCAGCAGTCCGGGCCGGGGTGGCGGGGGGGGATCTACGCAGTATTTT | CASSPGRGGGGGSTQYF
TRBJ2-1 | once | TRBV11-3 | TRBD2 | TGTGCCAGCAGCTTAGGCGGGGGGGGCTTTAATGAGCAGTTCTTC | CASSLGGGGFNEQFF
TRBJ1-3 | . | TRBV10-3 | . | TGTGCCATCAGTGAGTCGGGCAGGGCTGGAAACACCATATATTTT | CAISESGRAGNTIYF